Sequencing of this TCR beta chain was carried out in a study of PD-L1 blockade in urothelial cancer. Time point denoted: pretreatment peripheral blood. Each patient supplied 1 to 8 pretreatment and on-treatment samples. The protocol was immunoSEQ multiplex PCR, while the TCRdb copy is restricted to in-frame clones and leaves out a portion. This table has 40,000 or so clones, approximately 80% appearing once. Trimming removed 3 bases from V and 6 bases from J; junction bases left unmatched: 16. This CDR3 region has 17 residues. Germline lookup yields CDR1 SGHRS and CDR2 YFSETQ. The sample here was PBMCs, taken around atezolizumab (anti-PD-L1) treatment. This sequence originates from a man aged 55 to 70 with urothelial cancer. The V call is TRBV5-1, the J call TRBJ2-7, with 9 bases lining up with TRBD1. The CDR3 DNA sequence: TGCGCCAGCAGCTCCGCTGGCCGGACAGGGGACGGTGGCGAGCAGTACTTC. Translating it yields CASSSAGRTGDGGEQYF.